This entry lists 21 T cell receptor beta chains sequenced from one sample in a study of Ad26.COV2.S vaccination and SARS-CoV-2 variants. Libraries were prepared by immunoSEQ multiplex PCR; TCRdb keeps only in-frame clonotypes and omits some of them. The table has about 680,000 clones, 89% seen once. Sample treatment: some 20 received Ad26.COV2.S at low or high dose, single or two shots; roughly 5 received placebo; per-sample allocation not given. Repertoires come from day 63 after the first vaccine or placebo injection. This material consisted of peripheral blood, taken in a trial of Ad26.COV2.S vaccine versus placebo. The origin of the receptors is a person between 18 and 65 years old who received the Ad26.COV2.S COVID-19 vaccine or a placebo.

The chain recombines TRBV6-6 with TRBJ2-3, with D hard to call. V was shortened by 8 bases and J by 3 bases, with 12 bases between the two germline ends. Germline loops: CDR1 MNHNY, CDR2 SVGAGI (reference sequence). This CDR3 has 13 amino acids. CDR3 in DNA: TGTGCCAGCCATCAAAGGGATACAGATACGCAGTATTTT. It translates to CASHQRDTDTQYF.

Written as DNA, the CDR3 is TGTGCCAGCAGTTTATTGAGGGCTAGCGCCACAGATACGCAGTATTTT. Its translation: CASSLLRASATDTQYF. The chain is built from TRBV27 and TRBJ2-3; D is perhaps TRBD2 (6 bases). The CDR3 loop spans 16 amino acids. The germline gives CDR1 MNHEY, CDR2 SMNVEV (reference sequence). V was trimmed by 1 base and J by 2 bases, leaving 13 bases between them.

The chain combines TRBV7-9 with TRBJ1-2; D unresolved. The CDR3 loop spans 13 amino acids. Germline V gene lookup returns CDR1 SEHNR and CDR2 FQNEAQ (reference sequence). Between the trimmed V and J ends, which lost 5 bases and 6 bases, there was a span of 13 bases. CDR3 in DNA: TGTGCCAGCAGCCACCCTCCGGCCAATGGCTACACCTTC. It codes for CASSHPPANGYTF.

CDR3 sequence (DNA): TGTGCCAGCAGCCTCTCCCGGACGGGGAACACTGAAGCTTTCTTT. This codes for CASSLSRTGNTEAFF. The rearrangement joins TRBV4-2 to TRBJ1-1, with D hard to call. The CDR3 covers 15 residues. Germline loops: CDR1 LGHNA, CDR2 YNFKEQ. V lost 4 bases and J 1 base, leaving 13 bases between the germline ends.

V is TRBV7-9 and J is TRBJ1-1; no clear D gene. There are 17 residues in the CDR3. Trimming removed 5 bases from V and 0 bases from J, with 19 bases in between. Germline V gives CDR1 SEHNR, CDR2 FQNEAQ (reference sequence). Here the CDR3 reads CASSHARGGNLNTEAFF. In nucleotides, the CDR3 is TGTGCCAGCAGCCACGCCCGGGGAGGGAACCTGAACACTGAAGCTTTCTTT.

J is TRBJ1-5 and V is TRBV12-3 or TRBV12-4; D gene uncertain. Trimming pared 7 bases from V and 1 base from J, leaving 8 bases between. The CDR3 is 13 amino acids. The CDR3 here is CASMRESNQPQHF. In DNA form, the CDR3 reads TGTGCCAGCATGAGGGAAAGCAATCAGCCCCAGCATTTT.

V and J are TRBV24-1 and TRBJ2-5; D uncertain. CDR1 is KGHDR and CDR2 is SFDVKD in the germline V gene. This CDR3 has 12 residues. Trimming shortened V by 1 base and J by 13 bases, and 12 bases separated the two germline ends. CDR3: CATSDLGRATYF. The CDR3 region has the DNA TGTGCCACCAGTGATTTAGGCCGGGCAACGTACTTC.

This chain joins TRBV6-6 and TRBJ1-3, with TRBD1 identical over 7 bases. V lost 7 bases and J lost 4; bases outside the gene matches: 7. This CDR3 contains 14 residues. Germline values: CDR1 MNHNY, CDR2 SVGAGI (reference sequence). The CDR3 region is CASNRGAGGNTIYF. DNA of the CDR3: TGTGCCAGCAACAGGGGCGCGGGAGGAAACACCATATATTTT.

The chain combines TRBV11-3 with TRBJ2-7; 9 bases are a match to TRBD1. Germline CDR1 is SGHNT and CDR2 is YENEEA. V shed 2 bases, J shed 6 bases, and the junction held 5 bases outside the gene matches. There are 14 residues in the CDR3. The CDR3 is CASSLRQGVGEQYF. The CDR3 bases are TGTGCCAGCAGCTTAAGACAGGGGGTAGGCGAGCAGTACTTC.

This sequence joins TRBV14 and TRBJ2-3; the match to TRBD2 covers 9 bases. The CDR3 covers 16 residues. Germline assignment: CDR1 SGHDN and CDR2 FVKESK. Losses at the gene ends were 4 bases for V and 3 bases for J; bases not matched to a gene: 8. In nucleotides, the CDR3 is TGTGCCAGCAGCCTCCGTAGCGGGAGCGGAACAGATACGCAGTATTTT. This translates into CASSLRSGSGTDTQYF. The full variable domain, its missing parts supplied by reference TRBV14 and TRBJ2-3, is EAGVTQFPSHSVIEKGQTVTLRCDPISGHDNLYWYRRVMGKEIKFLLHFVKESKQDESGMPNNRFLAERTGGTYSTLKVQPAELEDSGVYFCASSLRSGSGTDTQYFGPGTRLTVL.

The V and J genes are TRBV7-2 and TRBJ2-7, with a tentative D call TRBD2 (6 bases). This CDR3 has 17 amino acids. V shed 3 bases and J shed 2 bases, with 20 bases lying between them. Germline V gives CDR1 SGHTA, CDR2 FQGNSA. CDR3: CASSFWDRDFMTYEQYF. CDR3 sequence (DNA): TGTGCCAGCAGCTTCTGGGACCGGGACTTCATGACCTACGAGCAGTACTTC.

V usage is TRBV5-6 and J usage is TRBJ2-3; D not certain. The CDR3 covers 15 residues. V lost 0 bases and J 2 bases, leaving 10 bases between the germline ends. CDR1 and CDR2 (germline): SGHDT, YYEEEE. The CDR3: CASSLGGRPTDTQYF. The CDR3 nucleotides are TGTGCCAGCAGCTTGGGCGGCAGACCCACAGATACGCAGTATTTT.

About this clone itself: A read error is possible here, since a much larger clone lies one base away. The rearrangement joins TRBV6-2 or TRBV6-3 to TRBJ1-4; no clear D. With 4 bases removed from V and 8 bases from J, the gap between germline ends came to 5 bases. CDR3 length: 11 residues. CDR1 and CDR2 from the germline V gene are MNHEY and SVGEGT. In DNA, the CDR3 is TGTGCCAGCAGTTTAAAGGAAAAACTGTTTTTT. Translation gives CASSLKEKLFF.

This chain joins TRBV6-2 or TRBV6-3 and TRBJ1-5; TRBD1 might be the D (5 bases). Germline V gene data show CDR1 as MNHEY and CDR2 as SVGEGT. V lost 7 bases, J lost 0 bases, and 22 bases lay in between. CDR3 length: 18 residues. CDR3 DNA: TGTGCCAGCATCCCGGGACCGCTGTCTGTCTATAGCAATCAGCCCCAGCATTTT. Protein: CASIPGPLSVYSNQPQHF.

The rearrangement links TRBV12-3 or TRBV12-4 to TRBJ2-1; weak D call: TRBD1 (5 bases). The V end lost 5 bases, the J end lost 9 bases, and 11 bases lay between the germline ends. The CDR3 loop spans 12 amino acids. The CDR3 region is CASSLQGSEQFF. CDR3 bases: TGTGCCAGCAGTCTCCAGGGAAGTGAGCAGTTCTTC.

The V and J genes are TRBV27 and TRBJ1-2; 7 nucleotides agree with TRBD1. J gave up 1 base and V 5 bases, and 16 bases lay outside the gene matches. Germline V gives CDR1 MNHEY, CDR2 SMNVEV (reference sequence). The CDR3 covers 18 residues. CDR3 region: CASSMGQPRTILNYGYTF. DNA for the CDR3: TGTGCCAGCAGTATGGGACAGCCCAGGACTATTCTTAACTATGGCTACACCTTC.

Here the CDR3 DNA reads TGTGCCAGCAGCGTCCGGCAAGAGACCCAGTACTTC. It is translated as CASSVRQETQYF. The rearrangement joins TRBV4-2 to TRBJ2-5; D is unclear. This CDR3 comprises 12 residues. The germline V gene encodes CDR1 LGHNA and CDR2 YNFKEQ. Trimming stripped 5 bases from V and 2 bases from J, with 6 bases between.

This clone was counted between two and nine times. Other DNA sequences in this specimen translate into the identical CDR3. The CDR3 bases are TGTGCCAGCAGCCAAGGGGAGACCCAGTACTTC. This translates into CASSQGETQYF. This chain joins TRBV3-1 (or the pseudogene TRBV3-2) and TRBJ2-5, with D uncertain. Germline V lookup: CDR1 LGHDT, CDR2 YNNKEL (reference sequence). This CDR3 has 11 amino acids. Deletions cut 1 base from V and 5 bases from J, with 2 bases between.

This clone showed up just a few times. The chain carries TRBV2 and TRBJ1-4, with D tentatively TRBD1 (6 bases). Trimming shortened V by 2 bases and J by 2 bases, and 6 bases separated the two germline ends. Looked up from germline, CDR1 is SNHLY and CDR2 is FYNNEI. The CDR3 runs 14 residues. CDR3 in amino acids: CASSETGTNEKLFF. For the CDR3, the DNA is TGTGCCAGCAGTGAAACAGGGACTAATGAAAAACTGTTTTTT.

The chain carries TRBV4-2 and TRBJ2-3; D might be TRBD2 (6 bases). The CDR3 sequence is 15 residues long. V was trimmed by 1 base and J by 4 bases, leaving 12 bases between them. Per the germline V gene, CDR1 is LGHNA and CDR2 is YNFKEQ. CDR3 in DNA: TGTGCCAGCAGCCAAGGTTCGGCTAGCGCAGATACGCAGTATTTT. It encodes CASSQGSASADTQYF.

The chain links TRBV19 to TRBJ1-4; the match to TRBD1 covers 7 bases. CDR3 length: 17 amino acids. V lost 8 bases and J lost 0; bases outside the gene matches: 12. CDR1 is LNHDA, CDR2 SQIVND, per germline (reference sequence). The CDR3 region has the DNA TGTGCCAGTGCTCGGACCGCAAGGGGGCCAACTAATGAAAAACTGTTTTTT. Translation: CASARTARGPTNEKLFF.